This T cell receptor (beta chain) was observed in a study of T cell responses to AZD1222 COVID-19 vaccine. Study-wide results and caveats: The breadth and depth of Spike-specific TCRs increased once two AZD1222 doses had been given. It should be noted that donors were predominantly white British and more often female, and clonal diversity was possibly underestimated.

Measured with immunoSEQ multiplex PCR; TCRdb has only the in-frame clones, and not every one. The data contain fewer than 200,000 clones, approximately 92% of them singletons. Comments on this clone: Antigen specificity is unknown.

The input for sequencing was peripheral blood, taken on day 0 of AZD1222 vaccination. This TCR derives from an adult in good health.

The CDR3 DNA is TGTGCCAGCAGCGCCCCGGGGGGAGTTTACAATGAGCAGTTCTTC. Translating gives CASSAPGGVYNEQFF. The chain uses TRBV9 and TRBJ2-1, with 7 bases lining up with TRBD2. Germline CDR1 and CDR2: SGDLS and YYNGEE. After removal of 3 bases from V and 4 bases from J, the junction contained 7 bases not matched to a gene. The CDR3 consists of 15 residues.